These 18 T cell receptor beta chains came from one sample sequenced in a study. Each CDR3 protein is one row after TCRdb ran MiXCR on the RT-PCR reads. Here the sample spans about 680,000 distinct CDR3 sequences, 11% to 15% being singletons. Material for sequencing was memory CD4+ T cells from blood. Receptor source: a female donor in good health, serving as a healthy control.

This chain joins TRBV3-1 and TRBJ1-2; possibly TRBD1 for D (5 bases). This CDR3 region has 12 residues. Germline loops: CDR1 LGHDT, CDR2 YNNKEL (reference sequence). Trimming cost V 0 bases and J 12 bases, with 11 bases left between them. The CDR3 coding sequence is TGTGCCAGCAGCCAAGACGGCCTGGGGCACACCTTC. As protein: CASSQDGLGHTF.

At least ten counts were recorded for this clonotype. The chain has TRBV6-6 and TRBJ2-5; either TRBD1 or TRBD2 may supply D (6 bases each). This CDR3 is built from 15 residues. CDR1 is MNHNY, CDR2 SVGAGI, per germline (reference sequence). V was clipped by 0 bases and J by 5 bases, with 13 bases between them. CDR3: CASSYSGGREETQYF. The CDR3 coding sequence is TGTGCCAGCAGTTACTCGGGGGGCCGGGAGGAGACCCAGTACTTC.

This clonotype was seen a handful of times. Written as DNA, the CDR3 is TGCAGTGCTTCTAGCGGGGGGGCCTTAGACGGGGAGCTGTTTTTT. Translation gives CSASSGGALDGELFF. V is TRBV20-1 and J is TRBJ2-2; TRBD2 matches 12 bases. Trimming removed 5 bases from V and 7 bases from J; junction bases left unmatched: 8. This CDR3 is 15 amino acids long. Germline CDR1 DFQATT, CDR2 SNEGSKA (reference sequence).

Comment on this clonotype: A read error may account for a junction end that differs from germline. The J gene is TRBJ2-7, the V gene TRBV4-1; D is possibly TRBD2 (6 bases). The CDR3 totals 15 residues. Germline CDR1 reads MGHRA; CDR2 reads YSYEKL. The CDR3 protein is CASSSPGLHLYKQYF. Here the CDR3 DNA reads TGCGCCAGCAGCTCTCCGGGACTCCACCTCTACAAGCAGTACTTC.

As regards this clonotype: It may be a read error: a sequence one base away is much more abundant. The chain uses TRBV20-1 and TRBJ2-3; possible D gene TRBD1, 6 bases. This CDR3 has 13 residues. Per the germline V gene, CDR1 is DFQATT and CDR2 is SNEGSKA (reference sequence). In DNA, the CDR3 is TGCAGTGCACTGGACAGTCGCACAGATGCGCAGTATTTT. It encodes CSALDSRTDAQYF.

The rearrangement uses TRBV28 and TRBJ2-5; 7 bases align to TRBD2. V was clipped by 6 bases and J by 3 bases; unmatched bases: 4. The CDR3 runs 13 residues. Germline loops: CDR1 MDHEN, CDR2 SYDVKM. The CDR3 region has the DNA TGTGCCAGCAGCCACAGCGGGGAAGAGACCCAGTACTTC. This translates into CASSHSGEETQYF.

This clonotype has more than one count but fewer than ten. V usage is TRBV19 and J usage is TRBJ1-2; D remains ambiguous. Trimming took off 6 bases at V and 8 bases at J, with 7 bases between the two ends. Germline values: CDR1 LNHDA, CDR2 SQIVND (reference sequence). This CDR3 spans 10 amino acids. The CDR3 protein is CASSRGGYTF. CDR3 sequence (DNA): TGTGCCAGTAGCCGTGGCGGCTACACCTTC.

In its sample, this clonotype was seen many times. This chain uses TRBV6-5 with TRBJ1-5; D remains ambiguous. V was cut by 6 bases and J by 5 bases, with 14 bases left in between. Germline V gene data show CDR1 as MNHEY and CDR2 as SVGAGI. The CDR3 has 14 amino acids. The CDR3 nucleotides read TGTGCCAGCAGACCCCGAGCCGGACATCAGCCCCAGCATTTT. Its protein is CASRPRAGHQPQHF.

Only a few counts were recorded for this clonotype. V gene TRBV20-1 combines with J gene TRBJ2-7; D gene uncertain. Germline CDR1 is DFQATT and CDR2 is SNEGSKA (reference sequence). The CDR3 totals 14 residues. Trimming removed 1 base from V and 7 bases from J, with 17 bases in between. This CDR3 is CSARGRTLGSEQYF. Written as DNA, the CDR3 is TGCAGTGCTAGAGGGCGGACCTTGGGTTCGGAGCAGTACTTC.

This clonotype was detected ten times or more. This chain links TRBV5-1 with TRBJ1-1; D is unresolved. The CDR3 is 14 amino acids. With 1 base removed from V and 4 bases from J, the gap between germline ends came to 11 bases. Germline lookup yields CDR1 SGHRS and CDR2 YFSETQ. This chain's CDR3 is CASSLTDLSTEAFF. DNA of the CDR3: TGCGCCAGCAGCTTGACCGATCTAAGCACTGAAGCTTTCTTT.

Worth noting for this clonotype: This clone may be a read error of a much larger clone one base away. The rearrangement joins TRBV7-9 to TRBJ1-5; tentatively, D is TRBD1 (5 bases). From germline, CDR1 is SEHNR and CDR2 FQNEAQ (reference sequence). This CDR3 comprises 14 residues. V gave up 5 bases and J gave up 2 bases, with 10 bases separating them. The CDR3 DNA follows: TGTGCCAGCAGCCAGAGGGACGGCAATCAGCCCCAGCATTTT. It is translated as CASSQRDGNQPQHF.

V usage is TRBV2 and J usage is TRBJ1-1; a weak D match, TRBD1 (5 bases). Per germline, CDR1 SNHLY and CDR2 FYNNEI. Trimming left V 4 bases short and J 3 bases short, with 15 bases between. The CDR3 runs 15 residues. The CDR3 sequence: CASSASFQGDTEAFF. In nucleotides, the CDR3 is TGTGCCAGCAGTGCGAGTTTCCAGGGAGACACTGAAGCTTTCTTT.

This clonotype was found a few times. The chain recombines TRBV18 with TRBJ2-3; D is possibly TRBD1 or TRBD2 (6 bases each). The CDR3 sequence is 16 residues long. V lost 4 bases and J lost 5, with 19 bases in between. In germline, CDR1 is KGHSH, CDR2 LQKENI. The CDR3 loop reads CASSQTGPGGGDTQYF. In DNA, the CDR3 is TGTGCCAGCTCACAGACCGGCCCCGGAGGGGGAGATACGCAGTATTTT.

The chain employs TRBV7-9 and TRBJ1-1; tentative D call: TRBD1 (5 bases). Germline CDR1 and CDR2: SEHNR and FQNEAQ (reference sequence). The CDR3 is 12 residues long. The V end was cut by 5 bases, the J end by 6 bases, with 10 bases between. The CDR3 sequence is CASSKDMAEAFF. In DNA form, the CDR3 reads TGTGCCAGCAGCAAGGACATGGCTGAAGCTTTCTTT.

This clonotype was recorded a few times. V gene TRBV6-6 combines with J gene TRBJ2-7, with D possibly matching TRBD1 (5 bases). Germline CDR1 reads MNHNY; CDR2 reads SVGAGI (reference sequence). Trimming took off 2 bases at V and 3 bases at J, with 8 bases between the two ends. The CDR3 covers 13 residues. CDR3 sequence (DNA): TGTGCCAGCAGTTACCCAGGGATCTACGAGCAGTACTTC. Protein product: CASSYPGIYEQYF.

There are a few counts of this clonotype. The rearrangement links TRBV12-3 or TRBV12-4 to TRBJ1-1; possibly TRBD1 for D (6 bases). V lost 5 bases to trimming and J lost 0 bases, with 13 bases between them. This CDR3 comprises 15 residues. DNA for the CDR3: TGTGCCAGCAGTCCAAGGGGACATATGAACACTGAAGCTTTCTTT. Amino acid sequence: CASSPRGHMNTEAFF.

This sequence joins TRBV4-1 and TRBJ2-5; 11 nucleotides agree with TRBD2. V dropped 0 bases and J dropped 4; count of bases not matched to a gene: 7. CDR1 and CDR2 (germline): MGHRA, YSYEKL. CDR3 length: 17 residues. Here the CDR3 DNA reads TGCGCCAGCAGCCAAGATAAAACTAGCGGGGGTAGAGAGACCCAGTACTTC. Translating it yields CASSQDKTSGGRETQYF.

The CDR3 region is CASAAGGGYNEQFF. For the CDR3, the DNA is TGTGCCAGCGCAGCGGGAGGGGGATACAATGAGCAGTTCTTC. The gene calls are TRBV12-3 or TRBV12-4 and TRBJ2-1, with 10 positions matching TRBD2. V dropped 8 bases and J dropped 4; count of bases not matched to a gene: 5. CDR3 size: 14 residues.